The 8 T cell receptor beta chains listed next were all sequenced from one sample in a study of OX40 agonist ivuxolimab in advanced cancers. This table comes from immunoSEQ multiplex PCR, and its TCRdb copy is limited to in-frame clones, with some not included. The profile covers some 70,000 clones, with 65% to 90% appearing a single time and roughly 0.75% taken by the ten largest. This specimen consisted of CD4+ or CD8+ T cells sorted from blood, obtained in a trial of the OX40 agonist ivuxolimab. Receptors were obtained from an adult with an advanced solid tumor such as melanoma, head and neck, liver or kidney cancer.

The chain is built from TRBV5-4 and TRBJ2-7; TRBD1 agrees at 9 bases. The ends lost 5 bases at V and 3 bases at J; junction bases unmatched: 9. Germline V CDR1 and CDR2: SGHNT, YYREEE (reference sequence). The CDR3 extends over 15 amino acids. Here the CDR3 reads CASRHDRGAGYEQYF. The CDR3 region has the DNA TGTGCCAGCAGGCACGACAGGGGGGCTGGCTACGAGCAGTACTTC.

The chain combines TRBV7-9 with TRBJ2-1; 10 positions match TRBD1. Germline CDR1 is SEHNR and CDR2 is FQNEAQ (reference sequence). The CDR3 contains 16 residues. After removal of 1 base from V and 7 bases from J, the junction contained 7 bases not matched to a gene. For the CDR3, the DNA is TGTGCCAGCAGCTTAGATGGTTGGGGACAGGGGAATGAGCAGTTCTTC. Translation gives CASSLDGWGQGNEQFF.

The chain employs TRBV19 and TRBJ1-1; 7 bases line up with TRBD1. The CDR3 spans 14 residues. The germline V gene has CDR1 LNHDA and CDR2 SQIVND (reference sequence). J lost 1 base, V lost 4 bases, and 3 bases had no gene match. The CDR3 is CASSTDRKNTEAFF. CDR3 nucleotide sequence: TGTGCCAGTAGTACGGACAGGAAGAACACTGAAGCTTTCTTT.

This clone was detected a few times. This chain connects TRBV9 to TRBJ1-4; 11 bases agree with TRBD1. The germline V gene has CDR1 SGDLS and CDR2 YYNGEE. V lost 5 bases, J lost 10 bases, and 7 bases stayed unmatched. The CDR3 covers 14 residues. CDR3 sequence (DNA): TGTGCCAGCAGTCCCGGGACAGGGGGACGAAAACTGTTTTTT. This codes for CASSPGTGGRKLFF.

J is TRBJ2-3 and V is TRBV6-5, with D maybe TRBD1 (5 bases). V gave up 6 bases and J gave up 0 bases, with 13 bases separating them. From germline, CDR1 is MNHEY and CDR2 SVGAGI. CDR3 length: 15 residues. CDR3 nucleotides: TGTGCCAGCAGCCGGACACGCGACAGCACAGATACGCAGTATTTT. It encodes CASSRTRDSTDTQYF.

This rearrangement joins TRBV29-1 to TRBJ1-2; D is unclear. V was trimmed by 3 bases and J by 4 bases, leaving 6 bases between them. The germline gives CDR1 SQVTM, CDR2 ANQGSEA. This CDR3 has 11 residues. Here the CDR3 DNA reads TGCAGCGTTGAGGAGGGCTATGGCTACACCTTC. This sequence encodes CSVEEGYGYTF.

This chain connects TRBV7-3 to TRBJ1-2; TRBD1 matches 9 bases. The ends lost 5 bases at V and 7 bases at J; junction bases unmatched: 5. The length of the CDR3 is 13 residues. Germline CDR1 reads SGHTA; CDR2 reads FQGTGA. This chain's CDR3 is CASSRGQGVGYTF. CDR3 bases: TGTGCCAGCAGCAGGGGACAGGGAGTTGGCTACACCTTC.

Notes on this clone: Other DNA variants within this sample encode the same CDR3. The chain combines TRBV5-6 with TRBJ2-7; D is unclear. Trimming cost V 0 bases and J 4 bases, with 5 bases left between them. Germline V lookup: CDR1 SGHDT, CDR2 YYEEEE. This CDR3 is 12 amino acids long. The CDR3 sequence is CASSLEGYEQYF. The CDR3 region has the DNA TGTGCCAGCAGCTTGGAGGGTTACGAGCAGTACTTC.